This T cell receptor beta chain is drawn from a study of read filtering for tumor transcriptome and immune sequencing. Study-level information: The cohort had about 16 men and more than 11 women aged roughly 47 to 90, mean about 72 years. DNase treatment preceded whole-transcriptome library preparation. Notes on the study in general: IR-seq captured clonotypes deeper and more reliably than RNA-seq.

This clonotype was seen at least ten times. As yet, its antigen is unknown. Molecular barcoded adaptors covering alpha/delta and beta/gamma chains were used on around 400 ng RNA. Via MiXCR, TCRdb re-called the reads, giving one row per CDR3 protein. The sample carries approximately 25,000 distinct CDR3 sequences, 13% to 15% recorded once. V was pared by 5 bases and J by 10 bases, with 14 bases of the junction left unmatched. Looked up from germline, CDR1 is DFQATT and CDR2 is SNEGSKA (reference sequence). This CDR3 contains 15 residues. Source material: a population of CD138-negative cells sorted from bone marrow. This receptor was taken from a donor at least 40 years old with multiple myeloma. V gene TRBV20-1 combines with J gene TRBJ1-6, with 7 nucleotides matching TRBD1. The CDR3 nucleotides are TGCAGTGCTTCAACAGGGGCCGCTAGTGGATCACCCCTCCACTTT. Residues: CSASTGAASGSPLHF.